The 10 T cell receptor beta chains below were found in one sample sequenced in a study of blood T cell repertoires in COVID-19. Clones were read by immunoSEQ multiplex PCR, and TCRdb kept only the in-frame ones, dropping some. The sample consists of about 250,000 clones, 88% of them appearing once. Material: PBMCs or T cells enriched from blood (not recorded which). These receptors all come from a woman aged 40-49 years who had been exposed to COVID-19.

This clone has a single count. This chain links TRBV19 with TRBJ2-2, with 8 bases lining up with TRBD1. Losses at the gene ends were 6 bases for V and 7 bases for J; bases not matched to a gene: 4. The CDR3 is 13 amino acids. Germline values: CDR1 LNHDA, CDR2 SQIVND (reference sequence). The chain's CDR3 is CASRTGVYGELFF. The DNA for the CDR3 is TGTGCCAGTAGGACAGGGGTTTACGGGGAGCTGTTTTTT.

The chain uses TRBV6-5 and TRBJ1-5, with D uncertain. Germline CDR1 MNHEY, CDR2 SVGAGI. The CDR3 has 14 amino acids. V was trimmed by 5 bases and J by 1 base, leaving 9 bases between them. CDR3 sequence reads: CASSPLRSNQPQHF. Here the CDR3 DNA reads TGTGCCAGCAGTCCCCTGAGGAGCAATCAGCCCCAGCATTTT.

This clone was seen more than once but under ten times. The chain carries TRBV7-2 and TRBJ1-2; possible D gene TRBD1, 6 bases. Deletions cut 1 base from V and 0 bases from J, with 12 bases between. CDR3 length: 16 residues. CDR1 and CDR2 (germline): SGHTA, FQGNSA. The CDR3 spells CASSLVGGAANYGYTF. The CDR3 bases are TGTGCCAGCAGCTTAGTGGGGGGGGCAGCTAACTATGGCTACACCTTC. Based on the CDR3 plus reference TRBV7-2 and TRBJ1-2, the full variable domain is GAGVSQSPSNKVTEKGKDVELRCDPISGHTALYWYRQSLGQGLEFLIYFQGNSAPDKSGLPSDRFSAERTGGSVSTLTIQRTQQEDSAVYLCASSLVGGAANYGYTFGSGTRLTVV.

The V gene is TRBV3-1 (or the pseudogene TRBV3-2), the J gene TRBJ2-3; D is perhaps TRBD2 (6 bases). The CDR3 sequence is 17 residues long. From germline, CDR1 is LGHDT and CDR2 YNNKEL (reference sequence). Deletions cut 1 base from V and 0 bases from J, with 14 bases between. This CDR3 reads CASSQGFRGSSTDTQYF. CDR3 DNA: TGTGCCAGCAGCCAAGGGTTCCGGGGGAGTAGCACAGATACGCAGTATTTT.

The chain recombines TRBV6-6 with TRBJ1-6; 10 bases are shared with TRBD1. CDR3 length equals 19 residues. The V segment lost 5 bases and the J segment 6 bases; nucleotides outside the gene matches: 16. Germline V gene lookup returns CDR1 MNHNY and CDR2 SVGAGI (reference sequence). The CDR3 nucleotides read TGTGCCAGCAGTCCCACAGTCCCGGGACAGGGGCGGGTTAATTCACCCCTCCACTTT. Translating it yields CASSPTVPGQGRVNSPLHF.

The rearrangement joins TRBV7-8 to TRBJ1-5, with 8 bases matching TRBD1. The CDR3 loop spans 17 amino acids. The germline V gene has CDR1 SGHVS and CDR2 FQNEAQ. The V segment lost 0 bases and the J segment 0 bases; nucleotides outside the gene matches: 4. The CDR3 spells CASSLARTGYSNQPQHF. The CDR3 DNA sequence: TGTGCCAGCAGCTTAGCGCGGACAGGGTATAGCAATCAGCCCCAGCATTTT. The full variable domain, with the rest looked up from reference TRBV7-8 and TRBJ1-5, is GAGVSQSPRYKVAKRGQDVALRCDPISGHVSLFWYQQALGQGPEFLTYFQNEAQLDKSGLPSDRFFAERPEGSVSTLKIQRTQQEDSAVYLCASSLARTGYSNQPQHFGDGTRLSIL.

In its sample, this clone was seen once. CDR3 region: CASRAGPVYTEAFF. CDR3 DNA: TGTGCCAGCAGGGCGGGACCCGTGTACACTGAAGCTTTCTTT. The chain carries TRBV6-5 and TRBJ1-1; possible D gene TRBD1, 5 bases. This CDR3 is built from 14 residues. CDR1 is MNHEY, CDR2 SVGAGI, per germline. V was cut by 6 bases and J by 3 bases, with 14 bases left in between.

This chain connects TRBV7-9 to TRBJ2-2; 10 bases agree with TRBD1. The CDR3 extends over 17 amino acids. V lost 5 bases and J lost 1; bases outside the gene matches: 7. The germline V gene encodes CDR1 SEHNR and CDR2 FQNEAQ (reference sequence). The CDR3 loop reads CASSQIRTGGNTGELFF. The CDR3 nucleotides read TGTGCCAGCAGCCAGATTCGGACAGGGGGGAACACCGGGGAGCTGTTTTTT.

The rearrangement joins TRBV7-2 to TRBJ2-3; D unclear. Germline CDR1 reads SGHTA; CDR2 reads FQGNSA. The CDR3 is made up of 14 amino acids. Trimming shortened V by 1 base and J by 6 bases, and 11 bases separated the two germline ends. This CDR3 reads CASSLGWLSDTQYF. DNA of the CDR3: TGTGCCAGCAGCTTAGGATGGCTTTCCGATACGCAGTATTTT.

This chain links TRBV9 with TRBJ2-2; 7 nucleotides line up with TRBD2. The ends lost 5 bases at V and 5 bases at J; junction bases unmatched: 18. The CDR3 is 18 residues long. Germline V lookup: CDR1 SGDLS, CDR2 YYNGEE. CDR3 sequence reads: CASRSTAWSGDSTGELFF. DNA of the CDR3: TGTGCCAGCAGGAGTACAGCATGGAGCGGGGATTCAACCGGGGAGCTGTTTTTT.